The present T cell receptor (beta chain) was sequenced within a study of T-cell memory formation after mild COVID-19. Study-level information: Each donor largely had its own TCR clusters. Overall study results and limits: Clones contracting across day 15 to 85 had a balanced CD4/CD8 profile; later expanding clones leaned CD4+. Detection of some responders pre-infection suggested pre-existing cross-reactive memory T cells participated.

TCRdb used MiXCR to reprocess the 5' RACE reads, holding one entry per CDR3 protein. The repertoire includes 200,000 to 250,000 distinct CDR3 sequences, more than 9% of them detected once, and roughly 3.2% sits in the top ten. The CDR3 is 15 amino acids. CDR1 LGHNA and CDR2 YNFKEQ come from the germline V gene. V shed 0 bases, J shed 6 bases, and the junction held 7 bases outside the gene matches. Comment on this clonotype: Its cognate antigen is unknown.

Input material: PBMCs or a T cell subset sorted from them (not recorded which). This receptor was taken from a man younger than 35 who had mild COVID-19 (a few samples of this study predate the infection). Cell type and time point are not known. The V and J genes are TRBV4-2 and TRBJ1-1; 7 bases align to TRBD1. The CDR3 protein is CASSQDYRGFAEAFF. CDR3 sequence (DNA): TGTGCCAGCAGCCAAGATTACAGGGGTTTCGCTGAAGCTTTCTTT.